The following is a T cell receptor (beta chain) sequence with its context. The target antigen is unknown. Some clones are missing from TCRdb's copy, which holds only in-frame ones; the method was immunoSEQ multiplex PCR. The sample holds 1,500,000 or so clones; about 96% are singletons and the top ten take approximately 1.1%. This sample is part of a study of shared clonotypes between healthy human individuals. Findings and limits, study-wide: A reduction in generation probabilities was seen for non-shared clonotypes relative to those shared by all four donors.

Germline CDR1 MGHRA, CDR2 YSYEKL. CDR3 length: 15 residues. V was trimmed by 4 bases and J by 7 bases, leaving 19 bases between them. The source is a man aged 25-40 years in good health. V and J are TRBV4-1 and TRBJ2-5, with D perhaps being TRBD1 or TRBD2 (6 bases each). Sequenced: naive CD4+ T cells sorted from blood. As for subset: CD45RA+ positively selected. Written as DNA, the CDR3 is TGCGCCAGCAGCCTTGAGGGGGGCTTGGGGTCGACCCAGTACTTC. Translation: CASSLEGGLGSTQYF.